The rows below give T cell receptor beta chains drawn from one sample of a study of identical twins. TCRdb re-derived calls from the 5' RACE reads in MiXCR, one entry per CDR3 protein. The sample has over 600,000 distinct CDR3 sequences, approximately 22% seen once. These data were also filed under a second study, of T cells expressing NK-cell markers.

What was sequenced was PBMCs. The receptors come from a woman under 30 in good health. Each CDR3 is given with its conserved first and last residue. D genes are given only for firm matches. Some rows have no size entry. The others give once, few or many, or a class for an expanded clone.

v_call,d_call,j_call,clone_size,cdr3_nt,cdr3_aa
TRBV12-3/TRBV12-4,TRBD2,TRBJ2-1,NA,TGTGCCAGCAGTTTTGTGTTCGAAGCGGGAGAGTTCGATGAGCAGTTCTTC,CASSFVFEAGEFDEQFF
TRBV10-3,NA,TRBJ2-7,few,TGTGCCATCAGTGAGTGGACTGCGAGCTCCTACGAGCAGTACTTC,CAISEWTASSYEQYF
TRBV4-2,NA,TRBJ2-1,NA,TGTGCCAGCAGCCAAGATGGGCAGCCGTACAATGAGCAGTTCTTC,CASSQDGQPYNEQFF
TRBV7-8,NA,TRBJ2-5,once,TGTGCCAGCAGCTTAGGCCGGGGGTGGGGGCAGACCCAGTACTTC,CASSLGRGWGQTQYF
TRBV29-1,NA,TRBJ2-1,many,TGCAGCGTGGGAGAGCTGTCCTACAATGAGCAGTTCTTC,CSVGELSYNEQFF
TRBV10-3,NA,TRBJ2-7,NA,TGTGCCATCAAGACGGGATACCAGGGTGCCACCTACGAGCAGTACTTC,CAIKTGYQGATYEQYF
TRBV5-1,NA,TRBJ2-1,few,TGCGCCAGCAGCTTGGGGGCGGGGAGATACAATGAGCAGTTCTTC,CASSLGAGRYNEQFF
TRBV7-8,TRBD2,TRBJ2-7,NA,TGTGCCAGCAGCTTCACACTAGCGGGAGATGAGCAGTACTTC,CASSFTLAGDEQYF
TRBV6-1,NA,TRBJ2-2,NA,TGTGCCGCCGCCTTTAGAGGGCAAGCCGGGGAGCTGTTTTTT,CAAAFRGQAGELFF
TRBV29-1,TRBD2,TRBJ2-7,many,TGCAGCGTTTCCGCCGGGGGGGGAGCGGCCTACGAGCAGTACTTC,CSVSAGGGAAYEQYF
TRBV5-1,NA,TRBJ2-1,few,TGCGCCAGCAACCTGGGGGGCGACAATGAGCAGTTCTTC,CASNLGGDNEQFF
TRBV5-1,NA,TRBJ1-1,many,TGTGCCAGCAGCTTGGGGCAGACTGAAGCTTTCTTT,CASSLGQTEAFF
TRBV10-3,TRBD1,TRBJ2-3,few,TGTGCCATCAGTGAGGGGACAGTAGCAGATACGCAGTATTTT,CAISEGTVADTQYF
TRBV5-6,NA,TRBJ2-7,NA,TGTGCCAGCAGCTGGGGGACGGGGAATGACGAGCAGTACTTC,CASSWGTGNDEQYF
TRBV5-5,NA,TRBJ2-5,NA,TGTGCCAGCAGCTTGAATTTTGGGGGCTTTGGAGAGACCCAGTACTTC,CASSLNFGGFGETQYF
TRBV4-3,TRBD2,TRBJ2-2,NA,TGCGCCAGCAGCCCTACTAGCGGGAGGGACACCGGGGAGCTGTTTTTT,CASSPTSGRDTGELFF
TRBV18,NA,TRBJ2-5,NA,TGTGCCAGCTCACCTCACGCCCATGAGGAGACCCAGTACTTC,CASSPHAHEETQYF
TRBV30,NA,TRBJ2-1,NA,TGTGCCTGGAGTAGGAACCATGAGCAGTTCTTC,CAWSRNHEQFF
TRBV7-8,NA,TRBJ1-5,few,TGTGCCAGCAGCTTAGGACGGCCGGGAGATCAGCCCCAGCATTTT,CASSLGRPGDQPQHF
TRBV10-1,NA,TRBJ2-1,few,TGCGCCAGCAGCACTGGACGAGGAAGCTCCTACAATGAGCAGTTCTTC,CASSTGRGSSYNEQFF
TRBV12-3/TRBV12-4,NA,TRBJ1-2,few,TGTGCCAGCAGTTTTACGGCAGGGAGCGGCTATGGCTACACCTTC,CASSFTAGSGYGYTF
TRBV6-1,NA,TRBJ2-3,NA,TGTGCCCGGGGCATAACATGGAGGGCAAGCACAGATACGCAGTATTTT,CARGITWRASTDTQYF
TRBV5-5,TRBD2,TRBJ2-1,NA,TGTGCCAGCAGCTTGGGACTAGCGGGGGCGCTTACCTACAATGAGCAGTTCTTC,CASSLGLAGALTYNEQFF
TRBV5-1,NA,TRBJ2-7,NA,TGCGCCAGCAGCCTTAGGGACGGCTCACTCCCCCACGAGCAGTACTTC,CASSLRDGSLPHEQYF
TRBV4-3,NA,TRBJ2-2,few,TGCGCCAGCAGCCACAAAGGTGGTCCAGGGGCAACCGGGGAGCTGTTTTTT,CASSHKGGPGATGELFF
TRBV5-1,TRBD2,TRBJ2-1,NA,TGCGCCAGCAGCCTCGGAGTAGCGGGGGTAGGTGAGCAGTTCTTC,CASSLGVAGVGEQFF
TRBV7-2,NA,TRBJ2-2,NA,TGTGCCAGCAGCCTCTCTAGTGGGCGTCCCGGGGAGCTGTTTTTT,CASSLSSGRPGELFF
TRBV11-3,NA,TRBJ1-1,NA,TGTGCCAGCAGCTTAGTCGGGGCGTACACTGAAGCTTTCTTT,CASSLVGAYTEAFF
TRBV20-1,NA,TRBJ2-7,few,TGCAGTGCTAGGGGGACTCCTAGCTCCTACGAGCAGTACTTC,CSARGTPSSYEQYF
TRBV12-3/TRBV12-4,NA,TRBJ2-2,few,TGTGCCAGCACCTCGGACTCTAACACCGGGGAGCTGTTTTTT,CASTSDSNTGELFF
TRBV6-1,TRBD1,TRBJ1-6,NA,TGTGCCAGCAGTGGACAGGGAAATTCACCCCTCCACTTT,CASSGQGNSPLHF
TRBV5-1,TRBD1,TRBJ1-1,few,TGCGCCAGCAGCGTCGGACAGGGACCTGAAGCTTTCTTT,CASSVGQGPEAFF
TRBV20-1,NA,TRBJ2-5,few,TGCAGTGCTAGAGACTTAGGAGGGGGGACGGGGTACCAAGAGACCCAGTACTTC,CSARDLGGGTGYQETQYF
TRBV5-1,NA,TRBJ2-3,once,TGCGCCAGCGGTACCCTAGTTTCGAATACGCAGTATTTT,CASGTLVSNTQYF
TRBV7-2,NA,TRBJ2-7,NA,TGTGCCAGCAGCTTAGCGGCTGGGACGCAGTACTTC,CASSLAAGTQYF
TRBV5-5,TRBD1,TRBJ1-4,few,TGTGCCAGCAGCTTGTTCGGGACAGAGGGTGAAAAACTGTTTTTT,CASSLFGTEGEKLFF
TRBV3-1,NA,TRBJ2-2,few,TGTGCCAGCAGCCAAGCCCTCAACCCCGGGGAGCTGTTTTTT,CASSQALNPGELFF
TRBV6-2/TRBV6-3,NA,TRBJ2-7,few,TGTGCCAGCGGTCCGAGGCGAACTAACTCCTACGAGCAGTACTTC,CASGPRRTNSYEQYF
TRBV29-1,NA,TRBJ2-4,NA,TGCAGCGCCGGCCCAGCCAAAAACATTCAGTACTTC,CSAGPAKNIQYF
TRBV4-3,NA,TRBJ1-4,NA,TGCGCCAGCAGCCAAGATCTAGGTCGAGGGACTAATGAAAAACTGTTTTTT,CASSQDLGRGTNEKLFF
TRBV20-1,NA,TRBJ1-1,NA,TGCAGTGACGCGCCCCAGATGAACACTGAAGCTTTCTTT,CSDAPQMNTEAFF
TRBV5-1,NA,TRBJ2-1,few,TGCGCCAGCAGCCCAGTTAACCCCCTTTTCAATGAGCAGTTCTTC,CASSPVNPLFNEQFF
TRBV20-1,TRBD1,TRBJ1-5,few,TGCAGTGCTAGTGAAACACAGGGGCTTCAGCCCCAGCATTTT,CSASETQGLQPQHF